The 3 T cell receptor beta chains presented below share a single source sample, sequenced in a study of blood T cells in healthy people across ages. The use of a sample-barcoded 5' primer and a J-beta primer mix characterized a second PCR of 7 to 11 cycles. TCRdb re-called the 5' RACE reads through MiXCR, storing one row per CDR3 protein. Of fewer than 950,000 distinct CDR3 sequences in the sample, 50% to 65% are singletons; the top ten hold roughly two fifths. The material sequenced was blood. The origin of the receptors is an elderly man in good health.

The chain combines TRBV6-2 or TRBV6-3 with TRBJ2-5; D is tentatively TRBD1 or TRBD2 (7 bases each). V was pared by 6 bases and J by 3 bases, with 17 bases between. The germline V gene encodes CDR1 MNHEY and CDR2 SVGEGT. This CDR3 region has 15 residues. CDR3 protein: CASSPGGAMKETQYF. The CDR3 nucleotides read TGTGCCAGCAGCCCAGGGGGGGCAATGAAAGAGACCCAGTACTTC.

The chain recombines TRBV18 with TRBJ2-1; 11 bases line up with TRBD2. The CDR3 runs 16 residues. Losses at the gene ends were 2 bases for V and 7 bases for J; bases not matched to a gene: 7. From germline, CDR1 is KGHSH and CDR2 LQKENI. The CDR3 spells CASSPRIAGGGNEQFF. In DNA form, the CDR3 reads TGTGCCAGCTCACCAAGAATAGCGGGAGGGGGTAATGAGCAGTTCTTC.

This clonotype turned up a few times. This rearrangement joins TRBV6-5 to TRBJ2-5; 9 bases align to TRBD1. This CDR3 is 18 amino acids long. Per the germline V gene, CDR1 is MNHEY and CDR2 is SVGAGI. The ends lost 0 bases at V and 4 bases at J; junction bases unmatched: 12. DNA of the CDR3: TGTGCCAGCAGTTACTCGAACCCCACAGGGGGCTTGGGAGAGACCCAGTACTTC. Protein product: CASSYSNPTGGLGETQYF.